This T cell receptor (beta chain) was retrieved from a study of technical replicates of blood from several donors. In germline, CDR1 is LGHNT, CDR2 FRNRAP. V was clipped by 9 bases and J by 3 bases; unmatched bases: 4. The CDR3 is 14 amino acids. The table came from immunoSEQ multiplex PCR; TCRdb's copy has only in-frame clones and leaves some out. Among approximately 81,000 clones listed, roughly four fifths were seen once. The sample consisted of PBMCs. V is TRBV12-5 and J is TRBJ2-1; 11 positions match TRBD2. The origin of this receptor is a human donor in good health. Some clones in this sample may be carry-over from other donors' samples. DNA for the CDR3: TGTGCTAGCCAAACTAGCGGGAGCTACAATGAGCAGTTCTTC. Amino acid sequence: CASQTSGSYNEQFF.